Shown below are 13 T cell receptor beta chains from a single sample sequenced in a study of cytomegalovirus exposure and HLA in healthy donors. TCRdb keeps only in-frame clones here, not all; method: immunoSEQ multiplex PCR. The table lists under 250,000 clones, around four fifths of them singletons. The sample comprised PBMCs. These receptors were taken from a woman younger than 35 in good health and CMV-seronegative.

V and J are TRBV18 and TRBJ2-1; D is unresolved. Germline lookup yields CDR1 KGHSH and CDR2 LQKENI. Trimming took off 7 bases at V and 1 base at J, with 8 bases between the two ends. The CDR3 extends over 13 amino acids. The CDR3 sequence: CASLRASYNEQFF. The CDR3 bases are TGTGCCAGCTTACGGGCTTCCTACAATGAGCAGTTCTTC.

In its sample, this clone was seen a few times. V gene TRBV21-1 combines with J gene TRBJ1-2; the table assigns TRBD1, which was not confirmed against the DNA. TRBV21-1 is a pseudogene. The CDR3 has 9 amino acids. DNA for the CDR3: TGTGCCCCATACTATGGCTACACCTTC. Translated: CAPYYGYTF.

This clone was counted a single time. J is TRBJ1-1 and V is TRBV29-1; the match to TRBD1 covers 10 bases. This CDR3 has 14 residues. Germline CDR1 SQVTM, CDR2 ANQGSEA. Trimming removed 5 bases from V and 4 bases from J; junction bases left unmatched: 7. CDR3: CSVKSGQGGTEAFF. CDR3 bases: TGCAGCGTTAAAAGCGGACAGGGGGGCACTGAAGCTTTCTTT.

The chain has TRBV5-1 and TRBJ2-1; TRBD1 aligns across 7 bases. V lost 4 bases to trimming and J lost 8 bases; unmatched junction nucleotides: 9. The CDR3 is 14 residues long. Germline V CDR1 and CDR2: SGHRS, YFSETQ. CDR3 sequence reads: CASSVQQGWYEQFF. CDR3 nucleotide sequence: TGCGCCAGCAGCGTCCAACAGGGGTGGTATGAGCAGTTCTTC.

CDR3 bases: TGTGCCAGCAGGGGGGGACAGGGGGCCACCGGGGAGCTGTTTTTT. It encodes CASRGGQGATGELFF. The chain recombines TRBV7-8 with TRBJ2-2, with 12 positions matching TRBD1. The CDR3 is 15 residues long. The germline CDR1 and CDR2 sequences are SGHVS and FQNEAQ. Trimming took 6 bases from V and 4 from J; bases not matched to a gene: 3. The variable domain in full, completed from reference TRBV7-8 and TRBJ2-2, reads GAGVSQSPRYKVAKRGQDVALRCDPISGHVSLFWYQQALGQGPEFLTYFQNEAQLDKSGLPSDRFFAERPEGSVSTLKIQRTQQEDSAVYLCASRGGQGATGELFFGEGSRLTVL.

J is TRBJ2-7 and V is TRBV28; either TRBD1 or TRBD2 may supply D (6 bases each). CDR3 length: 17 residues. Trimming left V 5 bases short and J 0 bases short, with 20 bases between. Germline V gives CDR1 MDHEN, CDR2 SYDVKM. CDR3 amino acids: CASSPRFGGLSSYEQYF. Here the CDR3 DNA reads TGTGCCAGCAGTCCCAGGTTTGGGGGGCTTAGCTCCTACGAGCAGTACTTC.

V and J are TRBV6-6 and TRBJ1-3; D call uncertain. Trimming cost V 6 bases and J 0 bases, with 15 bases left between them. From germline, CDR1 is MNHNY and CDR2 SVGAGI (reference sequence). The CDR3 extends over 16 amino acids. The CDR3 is CASSHGVRSSGNTIYF. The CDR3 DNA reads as TGTGCCAGCAGCCACGGGGTCAGGAGCTCTGGAAACACCATATATTTT.

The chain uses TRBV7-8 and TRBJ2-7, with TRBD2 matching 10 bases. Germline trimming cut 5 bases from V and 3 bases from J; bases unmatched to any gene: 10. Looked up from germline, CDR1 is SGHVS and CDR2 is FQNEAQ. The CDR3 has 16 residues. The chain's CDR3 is CASSGLRAGGGYEQYF. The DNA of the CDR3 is TGTGCCAGCAGCGGTTTACGAGCGGGAGGGGGCTACGAGCAGTACTTC.

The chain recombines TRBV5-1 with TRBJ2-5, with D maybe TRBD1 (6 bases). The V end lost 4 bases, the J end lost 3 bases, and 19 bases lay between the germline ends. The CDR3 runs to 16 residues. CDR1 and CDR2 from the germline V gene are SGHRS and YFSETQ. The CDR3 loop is CASSGLGGVGEETQYF. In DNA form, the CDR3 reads TGCGCCAGCAGCGGTCTTGGGGGCGTTGGGGAAGAGACCCAGTACTTC.

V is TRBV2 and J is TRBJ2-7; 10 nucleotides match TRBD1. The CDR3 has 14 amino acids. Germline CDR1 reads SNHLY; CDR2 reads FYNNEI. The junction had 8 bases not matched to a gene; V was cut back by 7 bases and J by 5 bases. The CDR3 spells CASKPGTGDHEQYF. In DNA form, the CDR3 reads TGTGCCAGCAAACCTGGGACAGGGGACCACGAGCAGTACTTC.

The CDR3 nucleotides are TGCGCCAGCTCGGGACCGCCTAATGAAAAACTGTTTTTT. Protein product: CASSGPPNEKLFF. J is TRBJ1-4 and V is TRBV5-1, with a possible D match to TRBD1 (5 bases). The CDR3 length is 13 residues. Trimming took 7 bases from V and 3 from J, leaving 10 bases between them. Germline-derived CDR1 and CDR2 are SGHRS and YFSETQ.

CDR3: CASSYSGANTGELFF. CDR3 bases: TGTGCCAGCAGTTACTCCGGGGCGAACACCGGGGAGCTGTTTTTT. The chain couples TRBV6-6 to TRBJ2-2; TRBD2 might be the D (5 bases). The CDR3 consists of 15 residues. CDR1 and CDR2 from the germline V gene are MNHNY and SVGAGI (reference sequence). Deletions cut 0 bases from V and 0 bases from J, with 5 bases between.

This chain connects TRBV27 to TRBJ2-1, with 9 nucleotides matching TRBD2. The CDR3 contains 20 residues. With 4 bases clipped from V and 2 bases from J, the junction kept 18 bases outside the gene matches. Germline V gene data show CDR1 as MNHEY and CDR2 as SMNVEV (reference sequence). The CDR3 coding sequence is TGTGCCAGCAGTTCCGGACTAGCGAGATACGTACGTACCCCCTACAATGAGCAGTTCTTC. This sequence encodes CASSSGLARYVRTPYNEQFF.